The clone carrying this TCR beta chain came up a few times. Its antigen is as yet unknown. Time point described: sample taken at primary tumor resection. Whole RNA was taken from tumor, nontumor lung or frozen PBMC; it was then sequenced unsorted. The ends were cut back, 0 bases at V and 3 bases at J, with 15 bases in the middle. This CDR3 is 17 amino acids long. The germline gives CDR1 ENHRY, CDR2 SYGVKD. The sample comes from a study of spatial heterogeneity in lung cancer. Study-level information: Matched bulk RNA-seq yielded a T cell module score, and TCR transcript counts in tumor regions correlated strongly with that score. Averaged across combinations, each unique TCR and UMI pairing appeared more than ten times in raw reads, which were uncorrected. Findings and caveats of the study: Counts of expanded alpha and beta TCRs within tumors tracked the tumor nonsynonymous mutation count.

Single TCR cDNA molecules each had their own unique molecular identifier. Using its own MiXCR run on the 5' RACE reads, TCRdb lists one record per CDR3 protein. The sample shows approximately 5,000 distinct CDR3 sequences, 15% to 20% of them seen only once. The input for sequencing was lung tumor tissue, taken at surgery. The rearrangement joins TRBV10-3 to TRBJ2-1; D remains ambiguous. This receptor was identified in a male donor with early-stage non-small cell lung cancer. The DNA of the CDR3 is TGTGCCATCAGTGAGTCCGATGGTAGCAGCTTCTACAATGAGCAGTTCTTC. Translation: CAISESDGSSFYNEQFF.